These 17 T cell receptor beta chains were sequenced from one sample in a study of T-cell reconstitution after alpha-beta-depleted transplantation in children. Using unique molecular identifiers, the investigators prepared the TCRbeta library. From the PCR reads, TCRdb called clonotypes with MiXCR, one entry per CDR3 protein. The sample carries 600,000 to 800,000 distinct CDR3 sequences, around 13% recorded once. The source was PBMCs, collected before TCRalphabeta/CD19-depleted stem cell transplant. The source is a girl aged 2-10 years with congenital amegakaryocytic thrombocytopenia, due to receive a stem cell transplant.

The chain joins TRBV7-6 to TRBJ2-6; tentatively, D is TRBD1 (5 bases). Trimming pared 1 base from V and 0 bases from J, leaving 10 bases between. CDR1 and CDR2 from the germline V gene are SGHVS and FNYEAQ. This CDR3 region has 17 residues. The CDR3 coding sequence is TGTGCCAGCAGCTTAGTTTCTCAGGGCTCTGGGGCCAACGTCCTGACTTTC. Translated, it gives CASSLVSQGSGANVLTF.

This clonotype was detected ten times or more. The chain carries TRBV6-5 and TRBJ1-5, with a tentative D call TRBD1 (5 bases). V lost 2 bases and J 1 base, leaving 9 bases between the germline ends. The length of the CDR3 is 15 residues. CDR1 and CDR2 from the germline V gene are MNHEY and SVGAGI. CDR3 sequence: CASSYRGRSNQPQHF. In nucleotides, the CDR3 is TGTGCCAGCAGTTACAGGGGCAGGAGCAATCAGCCCCAGCATTTT.

This clonotype was picked up a small number of times. This chain uses TRBV7-9 with TRBJ2-1; maybe TRBD2 (6 bases). Per the germline V gene, CDR1 is SEHNR and CDR2 is FQNEAQ (reference sequence). The CDR3 spans 17 residues. The V and J ends lost 5 bases and 0 bases respectively, with 17 bases between them. The CDR3: CASSPTAGSISYNEQFF. The CDR3 bases are TGTGCCAGCAGCCCTACGGCGGGGAGTATCTCCTACAATGAGCAGTTCTTC.

The chain couples TRBV21-1 to TRBJ2-2; the D call of TRBD2 is as the table states it, not checked on the DNA. TRBV21-1 is assigned pseudogene status. This CDR3 is built from 12 residues. CDR3 residues: CASNRAHGELFF. CDR3 sequence (DNA): TGTGCCAGCAATCGGGCCCACGGGGAGCTGTTTTTT.

In its sample, this clonotype was seen a few times. The rearrangement joins TRBV9 to TRBJ1-2; perhaps TRBD1 as D (5 bases). V was shortened by 1 base and J by 8 bases, with 9 bases between the two germline ends. Germline values: CDR1 SGDLS, CDR2 YYNGEE. This CDR3 contains 12 residues. The CDR3 DNA follows: TGTGCCAGCAGCGTATTTGGGGGGGGCTACACCTTC. Translating it yields CASSVFGGGYTF.

With respect to this clonotype: This may come from a read error, since a much larger clone is one base off. V and J are TRBV10-3 and TRBJ2-6; D may be TRBD1 (5 bases). Germline V lookup: CDR1 ENHRY, CDR2 SYGVKD. The CDR3 length is 15 residues. Trimming cost V 7 bases and J 0 bases, with 10 bases left between them. The CDR3 sequence is CAITRQISGANVLTF. For the CDR3, the DNA is TGTGCCATCACTCGACAGATCTCTGGGGCCAACGTCCTGACTTTC.

Comment on this clonotype: This may stem from a read error, because a much larger clone lies one nucleotide away. The J gene is TRBJ2-1, the V gene TRBV20-1; weak D call: TRBD2 (7 bases). CDR3 length equals 15 residues. In germline, CDR1 is DFQATT, CDR2 SNEGSKA (reference sequence). The CDR3 DNA is TGCAGTGTAGGGGGGGGAGGGCCTTCCTACATTGAGCAGTTCTTC. Translation gives CSVGGGGPSYIEQFF.

The table lists this clonotype with a few counts. The J gene is TRBJ2-7, the V gene TRBV2, with 7 nucleotides matching TRBD2. Germline lookup yields CDR1 SNHLY and CDR2 FYNNEI. The CDR3 covers 14 residues. The trim removed 8 bases at V and 3 bases at J, leaving 10 bases unmatched. The CDR3 here is CASFLGTTHYEQYF. In DNA form, the CDR3 reads TGTGCCAGCTTTCTCGGGACTACCCACTACGAGCAGTACTTC.

This clonotype was seen repeatedly, ten times or more. This chain connects TRBV24-1 to TRBJ2-5, with D possibly being TRBD1 (5 bases). CDR3 length: 13 amino acids. Germline CDR1 KGHDR, CDR2 SFDVKD. The ends were cut back, 4 bases at V and 4 bases at J, with 9 bases in the middle. The CDR3 region is CATSEAGLETQYF. The CDR3 bases are TGTGCCACCAGTGAGGCAGGGTTAGAGACCCAGTACTTC.

This clonotype was observed a handful of times. V is TRBV29-1 and J is TRBJ2-3; 10 nucleotides match TRBD1. This CDR3 spans 18 amino acids. The junction had 15 bases not matched to a gene; V was cut back by 6 bases and J by 0 bases. Germline values: CDR1 SQVTM, CDR2 ANQGSEA. The CDR3 nucleotides read TGCAGCGTAGACAGGGGGCAAAGGCGTGATTCTAGCACAGATACGCAGTATTTT. This encodes CSVDRGQRRDSSTDTQYF.

This clonotype occurred many times. V and J are TRBV12-3 or TRBV12-4 and TRBJ1-2, with 8 bases lining up with TRBD1. CDR3 size: 13 residues. The junction had 2 bases not matched to a gene; V was cut back by 1 base and J by 7 bases. In DNA form, the CDR3 reads TGTGCCAGCAGTTTAGGGACAGGGTCTGGCTACACCTTC. Translation: CASSLGTGSGYTF.

This clonotype was counted at least ten times. The V call is TRBV29-1, the J call TRBJ2-5; D gene uncertain. Between the trimmed V and J ends, which lost 3 bases and 2 bases, there was a span of 10 bases. The V gene's germline CDR1 is SQVTM and CDR2 ANQGSEA. This CDR3 comprises 13 residues. The CDR3 DNA reads as TGCAGCGTTGACAGGAGTTGGCAAGAGACCCAGTACTTC. This encodes CSVDRSWQETQYF.

On this clonotype: A clone one base away is much larger, so this may be a read error. This chain uses TRBV11-1 with TRBJ2-3; 12 nucleotides align to TRBD2. V shed 3 bases and J 5 bases; nucleotides not matched to a gene: 15. Germline loops: CDR1 SGHAT, CDR2 FQDESV (reference sequence). This CDR3 contains 19 residues. The CDR3 nucleotides are TGTGCCAGCAGCTTCCAGCGACTAGCGGGAGATTTCGCAATAGATACGCAGTATTTT. This sequence encodes CASSFQRLAGDFAIDTQYF.

The chain combines TRBV5-1 with TRBJ1-2, with D tentatively TRBD1 (6 bases). The CDR3 sequence is 16 residues long. Germline lookup yields CDR1 SGHRS and CDR2 YFSETQ. V was clipped by 0 bases and J by 3 bases, with 15 bases between them. CDR3 in amino acids: CASSLEEPGADYGYTF. The CDR3 coding sequence is TGCGCCAGCAGCTTGGAAGAACCGGGGGCCGACTATGGCTACACCTTC. The full variable domain, its missing parts supplied by reference TRBV5-1 and TRBJ1-2, is KAGVTQTPRYLIKTRGQQVTLSCSPISGHRSVSWYQQTPGQGLQFLFEYFSETQRNKGNFPGRFSGRQFSNSRSEMNVSTLELGDSALYLCASSLEEPGADYGYTFGSGTRLTVV.

The gene calls are TRBV20-1 and TRBJ1-2; D ambiguous. Germline CDR1 reads DFQATT; CDR2 reads SNEGSKA (reference sequence). CDR3 length: 11 amino acids. Trimming removed 4 bases from V and 4 bases from J, with 7 bases in between. The CDR3 bases are TGCAGTGCTACGATCTCCTATGGCTACACCTTC. Encoded protein: CSATISYGYTF.

The chain employs TRBV18 and TRBJ2-7; TRBD1 matches at 7 bases. CDR1 and CDR2 (germline): KGHSH, LQKENI. The CDR3 covers 17 residues. V gave up 3 bases and J gave up 3 bases; unmatched junction bases: 14. CDR3 protein: CASSPTGQEAINYEQYF. The CDR3 DNA is TGTGCCAGCTCACCGACAGGGCAGGAGGCGATTAACTACGAGCAGTACTTC.

This clonotype was detected ten times or more. This chain links TRBV11-2 with TRBJ2-2, with D tentatively TRBD1 or TRBD2 (5 bases each). CDR3 length: 15 residues. CDR1 and CDR2 (germline): SGHAT, FQNNGV. Trimming removed 1 base from V and 8 bases from J, with 14 bases in between. The CDR3 loop reads CASSLVGTSAGELFF. The CDR3 DNA follows: TGTGCCAGCAGCTTAGTAGGGACCAGCGCTGGGGAGCTGTTTTTT.